The 4 T cell receptor beta chains below come from one sample, sequenced in a study of molecular identifiers for immune sequencing clone quantification. Each CDR3 protein gets one entry after TCRdb re-called the PCR reads with MiXCR. The sample carries some 320,000 distinct CDR3 sequences, about 20% recorded once. The sequenced sample consisted of naive CD8+ T cells from blood, with Jurkat cell RNA spiked in. Subset reported: FACS-sorted CD8+CD4-CCR7+CD45RA+ naive T cells. Receptors were obtained from a human donor in good health. Some libraries in this study had Jurkat cell RNA spiked in.

This clonotype was counted at least ten times. The chain is built from TRBV4-3 and TRBJ2-7, with TRBD1 identical over 7 bases. This CDR3 is built from 15 residues. The V gene's germline CDR1 is LGHNA and CDR2 YSLEER. The V and J ends lost 0 bases and 3 bases, in that order; junction bases with no gene match: 5. The DNA of the CDR3 is TGCGCCAGCAGCCAAGACGCGACAGGGAACTACGAGCAGTACTTC. This sequence encodes CASSQDATGNYEQYF.

This clonotype was recorded at least ten times. CDR3 sequence: CASSLKGFKDQPQHF. CDR3 coding DNA: TGTGCCAGCAGTTTAAAAGGGTTTAAGGATCAGCCCCAGCATTTT. The gene calls are TRBV28 and TRBJ1-5, with no clear D. Looked up from germline, CDR1 is MDHEN and CDR2 is SYDVKM. The CDR3 contains 15 residues. Trimming removed 2 bases at V and 5 bases at J, with 13 bases between.

This clonotype was seen repeatedly, ten times or more. The chain is built from TRBV27 and TRBJ2-4; TRBD2 matches 12 bases. The germline V gene has CDR1 MNHEY and CDR2 SMNVEV (reference sequence). V lost 4 bases and J lost 15; bases outside the gene matches: 7. CDR3 length: 13 amino acids. The CDR3 DNA reads TGTGCCAGCAGTTCACTAGCGGGAGGTCTGATGTACTTC. Protein: CASSSLAGGLMYF.

This clonotype was seen at least ten times. The chain recombines TRBV19 with TRBJ1-1; D not certain. Trimming removed 9 bases at V and 2 bases at J, with 13 bases between. CDR1 is LNHDA, CDR2 SQIVND, per germline (reference sequence). CDR3 length equals 13 residues. This CDR3 is CASIEGANTEAFF. CDR3 coding DNA: TGTGCCAGCATAGAGGGAGCTAACACTGAAGCTTTCTTT.